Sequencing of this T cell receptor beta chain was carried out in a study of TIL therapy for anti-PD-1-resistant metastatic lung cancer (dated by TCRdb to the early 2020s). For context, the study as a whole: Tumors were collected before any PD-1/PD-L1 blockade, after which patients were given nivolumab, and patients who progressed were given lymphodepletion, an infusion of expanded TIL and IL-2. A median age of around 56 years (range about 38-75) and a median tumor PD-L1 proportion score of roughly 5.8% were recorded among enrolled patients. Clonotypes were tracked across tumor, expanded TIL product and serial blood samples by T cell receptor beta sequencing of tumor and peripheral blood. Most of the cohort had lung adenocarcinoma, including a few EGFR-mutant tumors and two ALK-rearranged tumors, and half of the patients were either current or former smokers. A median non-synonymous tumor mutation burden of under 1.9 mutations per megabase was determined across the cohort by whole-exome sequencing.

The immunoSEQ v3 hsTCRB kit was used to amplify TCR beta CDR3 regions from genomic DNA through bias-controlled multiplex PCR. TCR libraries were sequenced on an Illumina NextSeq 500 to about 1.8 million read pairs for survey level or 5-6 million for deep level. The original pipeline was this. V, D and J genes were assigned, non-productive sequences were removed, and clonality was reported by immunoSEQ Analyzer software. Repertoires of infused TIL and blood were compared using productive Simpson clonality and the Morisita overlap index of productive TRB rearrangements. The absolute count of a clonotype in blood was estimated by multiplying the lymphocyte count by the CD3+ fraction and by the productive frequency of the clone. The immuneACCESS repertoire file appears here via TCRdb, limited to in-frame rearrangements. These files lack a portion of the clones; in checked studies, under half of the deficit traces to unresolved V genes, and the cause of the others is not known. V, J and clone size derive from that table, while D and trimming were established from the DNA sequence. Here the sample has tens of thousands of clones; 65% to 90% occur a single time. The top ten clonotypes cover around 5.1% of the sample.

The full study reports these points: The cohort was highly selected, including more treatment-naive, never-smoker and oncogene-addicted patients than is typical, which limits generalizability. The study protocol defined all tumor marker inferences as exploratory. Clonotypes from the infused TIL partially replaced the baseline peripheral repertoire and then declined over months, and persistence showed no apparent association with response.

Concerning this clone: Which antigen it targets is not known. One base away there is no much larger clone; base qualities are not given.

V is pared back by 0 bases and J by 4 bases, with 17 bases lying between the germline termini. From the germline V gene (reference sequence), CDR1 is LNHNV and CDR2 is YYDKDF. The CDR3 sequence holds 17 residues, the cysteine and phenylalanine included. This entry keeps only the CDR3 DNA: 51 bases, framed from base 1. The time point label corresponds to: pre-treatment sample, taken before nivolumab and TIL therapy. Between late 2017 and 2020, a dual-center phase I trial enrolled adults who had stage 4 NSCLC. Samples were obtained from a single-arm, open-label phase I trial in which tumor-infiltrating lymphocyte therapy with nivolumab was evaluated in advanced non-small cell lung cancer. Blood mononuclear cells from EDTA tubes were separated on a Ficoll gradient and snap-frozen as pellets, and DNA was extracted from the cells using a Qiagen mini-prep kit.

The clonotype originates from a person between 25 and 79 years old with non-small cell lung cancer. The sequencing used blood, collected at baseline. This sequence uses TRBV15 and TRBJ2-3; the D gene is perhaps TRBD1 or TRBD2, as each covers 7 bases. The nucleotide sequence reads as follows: TGTGCCACCAGCAGAGAAGGGAGGGCAGGGGGAGCAGATACGCAGTATTTT. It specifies CATSREGRAGGADTQYF.